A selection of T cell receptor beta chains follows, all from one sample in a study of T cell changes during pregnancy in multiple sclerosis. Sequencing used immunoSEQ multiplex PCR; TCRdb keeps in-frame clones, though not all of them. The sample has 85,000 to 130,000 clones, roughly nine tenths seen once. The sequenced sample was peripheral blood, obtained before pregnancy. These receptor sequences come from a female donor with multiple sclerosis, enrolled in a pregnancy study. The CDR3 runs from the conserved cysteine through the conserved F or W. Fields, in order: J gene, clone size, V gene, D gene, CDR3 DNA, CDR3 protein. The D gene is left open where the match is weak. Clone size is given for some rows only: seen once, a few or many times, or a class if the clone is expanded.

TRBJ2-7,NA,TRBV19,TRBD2,TGTGCCAGTAGTTCTCTAGCGGGAGCCGAGCAGTACTTC,CASSSLAGAEQYF
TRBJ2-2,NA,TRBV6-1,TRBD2,TGTGCCAGCAGTGAAGAATTAGCGGGAGCTATTTCGAACTCGAACACCGGGGAGCTGTTTTTT,CASSEELAGAISNSNTGELFF
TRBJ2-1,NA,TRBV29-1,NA,TGCAGCGTGTCGGGTAGGTTACGTAATGAGCAGTTCTTC,CSVSGRLRNEQFF
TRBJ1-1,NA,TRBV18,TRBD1,TGTGCCAGCCTGGGACAGGGGAACTTTAACACTGAAGCTTTCTTT,CASLGQGNFNTEAFF
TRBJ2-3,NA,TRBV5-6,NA,TGTGCCAGCAGCGCCGACAGTGAGCAGTATTTT,CASSADSEQYF
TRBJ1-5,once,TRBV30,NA,TGTGCCTGGAGCGGCGGGAGTAGACAGCCCCAGCATTTT,CAWSGGSRQPQHF
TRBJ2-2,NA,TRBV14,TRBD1,TGTGCCAGCAGCCAAGATCGGACAGGGGCGGGCACCGGGGAGCTGTTTTTT,CASSQDRTGAGTGELFF
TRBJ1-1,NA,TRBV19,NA,TGTGCCAGCACTCCCCTTCGGGATTTGTACACTGAAGCTTTCTTT,CASTPLRDLYTEAFF
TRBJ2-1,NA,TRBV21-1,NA,TGTGCCAGCAGCGGAGACAATGAGCAGTTCTTC,CASSGDNEQFF
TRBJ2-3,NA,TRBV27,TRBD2,TGTGCCAGCAGTTTATTCCGGACTAGCGGGGGTGGGACAGATACGCAGTATTTT,CASSLFRTSGGGTDTQYF
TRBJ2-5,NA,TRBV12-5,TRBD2,TGTGCTAGTGGTTTGGTAGTACTAGCGGGGGTGGAGACCCAGTACTTC,CASGLVVLAGVETQYF
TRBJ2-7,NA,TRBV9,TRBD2,TGTGCCAGCAGCGTAGAAGGCGGGAGCTCCTACGAGCAGTACTTC,CASSVEGGSSYEQYF
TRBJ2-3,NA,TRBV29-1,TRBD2,TGCAGCGTTGAGGCGGGCGGGAGGGCCGCAGATACGCAGTATTTT,CSVEAGGRAADTQYF
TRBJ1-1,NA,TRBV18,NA,TGTGCCAGCTCACCGTTTAGAGGGGGGGGCTCGGCTACCTCTGAAGCTTTCTTT,CASSPFRGGGSATSEAFF
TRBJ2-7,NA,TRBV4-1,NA,TGCGCCAGCAGCCAAGTCGCAGACTCCTACGAGCAGTACTTC,CASSQVADSYEQYF
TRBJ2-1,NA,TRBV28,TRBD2,TGTGCCAGCCGGGACTATCCCGTCGGTGAGCAGTTCTTC,CASRDYPVGEQFF